The 29 T cell receptor beta chains given below trace back to one sample, sequenced in a study of naive and memory T cell subsets. Both TRBC1 and TRBC2 were covered by a beta constant-region primer of two equimolar oligonucleotides. One entry per CDR3 protein, called by TCRdb with MiXCR from the UMI-ligation and nested PCR reads. The sample records some 83,000 distinct CDR3 sequences, about 12% being singletons. Source material: central memory CD4+ T cells from blood. These receptors were taken from a human donor in good health.

This sequence joins TRBV20-1 and TRBJ1-1; D not resolved. The germline V and J ends were trimmed by 7 bases and 11 bases, with 17 bases remaining between them. CDR1 and CDR2 from the germline V gene are DFQATT and SNEGSKA (reference sequence). CDR3 length: 11 residues. The CDR3 DNA is TGCAGTGGGCAGGAGGGCTATGGGGCTTTCTTT. It yields the protein CSGQEGYGAFF.

The V and J genes are TRBV6-2 or TRBV6-3 and TRBJ2-3, with D possibly matching TRBD2 (6 bases). Germline V gene data show CDR1 as MNHEY and CDR2 as SVGEGT. Trimming took 5 bases from V and 0 from J, leaving 15 bases between them. This CDR3 spans 16 amino acids. The DNA of the CDR3 is TGTGCCAGCAGTACGCCGTTAGCGGATAGCACAGATACGCAGTATTTT. This encodes CASSTPLADSTDTQYF.

The table lists this clonotype with many counts. This rearrangement joins TRBV10-2 to TRBJ2-1, with D perhaps being TRBD1 or TRBD2 (5 bases each). The CDR3 has 15 residues. V was trimmed by 5 bases and J by 0 bases, leaving 11 bases between them. Germline CDR1 WSHSY, CDR2 SAAADI. The CDR3 sequence: CASSSGTPSYNEQFF. CDR3 sequence (DNA): TGCGCCAGCAGTTCCGGGACCCCCTCCTACAATGAGCAGTTCTTC.

This chain uses TRBV12-3 or TRBV12-4 with TRBJ2-1; a weak D match, TRBD1 (8 bases). The V end lost 7 bases, the J end lost 7 bases, and 29 bases lay between the germline ends. There are 18 residues in the CDR3. CDR3 bases: TGTGCCAGCACCACAGGACAGGGTCGAACGGGGGGTTTGAATGAGCAGTTCTTC. It yields the protein CASTTGQGRTGGLNEQFF.

Only a few counts were recorded for this clonotype. V usage is TRBV5-1 and J usage is TRBJ2-3; TRBD1 aligns across 11 bases. There are 15 residues in the CDR3. V lost 0 bases and J lost 7; bases outside the gene matches: 4. Per the germline V gene, CDR1 is SGHRS and CDR2 is YFSETQ. CDR3: CASSLEGQGANTQYF. CDR3 bases: TGCGCCAGCAGCTTGGAAGGACAGGGGGCAAATACGCAGTATTTT.

The chain employs TRBV10-3 and TRBJ1-2; D unresolved. There are 14 residues in the CDR3. Germline values: CDR1 ENHRY, CDR2 SYGVKD. Trimming cost V 3 bases and J 4 bases, with 12 bases left between them. The CDR3 DNA follows: TGTGCCATCAGTGAATCACGGGGTAGCTATGGCTACACCTTC. Its translation is CAISESRGSYGYTF.

The chain combines TRBV7-2 with TRBJ2-1; D is possibly TRBD2 (6 bases). This CDR3 spans 15 amino acids. Germline lookup yields CDR1 SGHTA and CDR2 FQGNSA. V lost 3 bases and J lost 5, with 14 bases in between. The CDR3 reads CASSFRGIVDNEQFF. The CDR3 DNA is TGTGCCAGCAGCTTCCGGGGGATAGTGGACAATGAGCAGTTCTTC.

Only a few counts were recorded for this clonotype. The chain has TRBV29-1 and TRBJ2-1; D is unresolved. The CDR3 sequence is 15 residues long. Deletions cut 6 bases from V and 2 bases from J, with 17 bases between. Per the germline V gene, CDR1 is SQVTM and CDR2 is ANQGSEA. The CDR3 loop is CSVTDAFTPYNEQFF. In nucleotides, the CDR3 is TGCAGCGTCACGGACGCCTTTACCCCCTACAATGAGCAGTTCTTC.

This clonotype was observed a few times. The gene calls are TRBV10-3 and TRBJ1-6, with D maybe TRBD1 (6 bases). Per the germline V gene, CDR1 is ENHRY and CDR2 is SYGVKD. V lost 6 bases and J 9 bases, leaving 12 bases between the germline ends. CDR3 length equals 13 residues. CDR3 residues: CAIRGTFGSPLHF. The DNA of the CDR3 is TGTGCCATCAGAGGGACATTCGGTTCACCCCTCCACTTT.

This clonotype has only a few counts. V usage is TRBV5-6 and J usage is TRBJ2-3; the match to TRBD2 covers 10 bases. The length of the CDR3 is 16 residues. The ends lost 3 bases at V and 3 bases at J; junction bases unmatched: 7. CDR1 is SGHDT and CDR2 is YYEEEE in the germline V gene. The CDR3: CASSSSGSSWTDTQYF. The CDR3 region has the DNA TGTGCCAGCAGCTCTAGCGGGAGTTCGTGGACAGATACGCAGTATTTT.

This chain uses TRBV10-3 with TRBJ2-3; D gene ambiguous. Germline V gene sequence: CDR1 ENHRY, CDR2 SYGVKD. Trimming stripped 8 bases from V and 2 bases from J, with 8 bases between. The CDR3 extends over 12 amino acids. CDR3: CAIGYSTDTQYF. CDR3 coding DNA: TGTGCCATCGGGTATTCCACAGATACGCAGTATTTT.

The gene calls are TRBV9 and TRBJ2-5, with 9 nucleotides matching TRBD2. Trimming cost V 0 bases and J 5 bases; bases outside gene matches: 8. CDR1 and CDR2 from the germline V gene are SGDLS and YYNGEE. The CDR3 totals 16 residues. In nucleotides, the CDR3 is TGTGCCAGCAGCGTAGCGGCGGGAGGGCCACCGGAGACCCAGTACTTC. Its protein product is CASSVAAGGPPETQYF. The whole variable domain, remainder taken from reference TRBV9 and TRBJ2-5, is DSGVTQTPKHLITATGQRVTLRCSPRSGDLSVYWYQQSLDQGLQFLIQYYNGEERAKGNILERFSAQQFPDLHSELNLSSLELGDSALYFCASSVAAGGPPETQYFGPGTRLLVL.

This clonotype was observed a handful of times. The chain carries TRBV4-2 and TRBJ1-5; D remains unclear. Germline CDR1 LGHNA, CDR2 YNFKEQ. V was shortened by 0 bases and J by 3 bases, with 6 bases between the two germline ends. This CDR3 region has 14 residues. The CDR3 region is CASSQDGNNQPQHF. The CDR3 nucleotides are TGTGCCAGCAGCCAAGACGGGAACAATCAGCCCCAGCATTTT.

The rearrangement links TRBV4-3 to TRBJ2-1, with 8 bases lining up with TRBD1. The junction had 10 bases not matched to a gene; V was cut back by 6 bases and J by 6 bases. The V gene's germline CDR1 is LGHNA and CDR2 YSLEER. The length of the CDR3 is 15 residues. The CDR3 bases are TGCGCCAGCAGTCTATTTGGACAGGGAGGCAATGAGCAGTTCTTC. Amino acids: CASSLFGQGGNEQFF.

The rearrangement joins TRBV5-1 to TRBJ1-1; D is ambiguous. This CDR3 region has 14 residues. Between the trimmed V and J ends, which lost 4 bases and 8 bases, there was a span of 18 bases. Germline values: CDR1 SGHRS, CDR2 YFSETQ. CDR3 DNA: TGCGCCAGCAGCGGGTCCCTTTCCGGCGCCGAAGCTTTCTTT. Its translation is CASSGSLSGAEAFF.

Only a few counts were recorded for this clonotype. The chain links TRBV19 to TRBJ1-2; D is unclear. The CDR3 has 14 residues. V lost 3 bases and J 1 base, leaving 9 bases between the germline ends. Germline V lookup: CDR1 LNHDA, CDR2 SQIVND (reference sequence). CDR3 sequence reads: CASSIGSDNYGYTF. In DNA, the CDR3 is TGTGCCAGTAGTATTGGGTCGGATAACTATGGCTACACCTTC.

The chain has TRBV10-3 and TRBJ2-3; a weak D match, TRBD1 (5 bases). Germline CDR1 is ENHRY and CDR2 is SYGVKD. V was trimmed by 3 bases and J by 2 bases, leaving 9 bases between them. CDR3 length: 14 residues. The CDR3 loop is CAISDRQNTDTQYF. The CDR3 coding sequence is TGTGCCATCAGTGATAGACAGAACACAGATACGCAGTATTTT.

This clonotype has at least ten counts. The rearrangement links TRBV12-2 to TRBJ2-1; the tabulated D call, TRBD1, remains unverified against the DNA. TRBV12-2 is given as a pseudogene. This CDR3 spans 15 amino acids. The CDR3 nucleotides read TGTGCAAGTCGAGGGACAGGGGGCGTCGACAATGAGCAGTTCTTC. The encoded protein is CASRGTGGVDNEQFF.

The rearrangement uses TRBV29-1 and TRBJ1-2; D is uncertain. This CDR3 region has 11 residues. The germline gives CDR1 SQVTM, CDR2 ANQGSEA. Between the trimmed V and J ends, which lost 3 bases and 7 bases, there was a span of 9 bases. As DNA, the CDR3 is TGCAGCGTTGAGCGGCCGCTTGGCTACACCTTC. Translated, it gives CSVERPLGYTF.

The CDR3 DNA reads as TGTGCCAGCAGCCAAGTCGGCTACGAGCAGTACTTC. As protein: CASSQVGYEQYF. The chain has TRBV3-1 and TRBJ2-7; D gene ambiguous. V was pared by 1 base and J by 3 bases, with 4 bases between. This CDR3 has 12 amino acids. Germline CDR1 LGHDT, CDR2 YNNKEL (reference sequence).

V usage is TRBV19 and J usage is TRBJ2-4; D is ambiguous. CDR1 LNHDA and CDR2 SQIVND come from the germline V gene (reference sequence). V lost 6 bases to trimming and J lost 0 bases, with 12 bases between them. This CDR3 spans 15 amino acids. CDR3 sequence (DNA): TGTGCCAGTAGCCCGAACGACCTAGCCAAAAACATTCAGTACTTC. It yields the protein CASSPNDLAKNIQYF.

The J gene is TRBJ1-2, the V gene TRBV20-1; D gene unclear. V gave up 3 bases and J gave up 4 bases, with 15 bases separating them. Looked up from germline, CDR1 is DFQATT and CDR2 is SNEGSKA (reference sequence). The CDR3 length is 14 residues. CDR3 nucleotides: TGCAGTGCTAGGGGAAGGGCTCGCGTCTATGGCTACACCTTC. Translating gives CSARGRARVYGYTF.

The chain has TRBV27 and TRBJ2-7; possible D gene TRBD1, 5 bases. This CDR3 has 15 residues. Germline CDR1 MNHEY, CDR2 SMNVEV (reference sequence). Between the trimmed V and J ends, which lost 5 bases and 6 bases, there was a span of 20 bases. The CDR3 DNA sequence: TGTGCCAGCAGTCTCCAAACAGGTCAGGCGTCCGAGCAGTACTTC. Encoded protein: CASSLQTGQASEQYF.

The chain employs TRBV24-1 and TRBJ2-7; a weak D match, TRBD2 (6 bases). V shed 6 bases and J shed 7 bases, with 9 bases lying between them. CDR3 length: 11 residues. Germline V gene lookup returns CDR1 KGHDR and CDR2 SFDVKD. CDR3 residues: CATSLGGEQYF. For the CDR3, the DNA is TGTGCCACCAGTCTTGGGGGGGAGCAGTACTTC.

This clonotype came up a few times. The V and J genes are TRBV15 and TRBJ1-5; D gene unclear. The ends were cut back, 8 bases at V and 0 bases at J, with 11 bases in the middle. Germline lookup yields CDR1 LNHNV and CDR2 YYDKDF (reference sequence). The CDR3 loop spans 14 amino acids. The CDR3 DNA reads as TGTGCCACCCGGGGAGGCTATAGCAATCAGCCCCAGCATTTT. This sequence encodes CATRGGYSNQPQHF.

This clonotype was counted at least ten times. The gene calls are TRBV5-1 and TRBJ2-3, with a possible D match to TRBD1 (5 bases). The CDR3 runs to 14 residues. CDR1 SGHRS and CDR2 YFSETQ come from the germline V gene. V gave up 0 bases and J gave up 3 bases, with 8 bases separating them. CDR3 residues: CASSLGDSTDTQYF. The CDR3 nucleotides read TGCGCCAGCAGCTTGGGTGACAGTACAGATACGCAGTATTTT.

The chain carries TRBV20-1 and TRBJ2-6; D is possibly TRBD1 or TRBD2 (5 bases each). This CDR3 has 16 residues. Trimming pared 4 bases from V and 0 bases from J, leaving 13 bases between. Germline V gene lookup returns CDR1 DFQATT and CDR2 SNEGSKA (reference sequence). The DNA of the CDR3 is TGCAGTGCTACCCGGGACGGACACTCTGGGGCCAACGTCCTGACTTTC. Its translation: CSATRDGHSGANVLTF.

This chain uses TRBV7-2 with TRBJ2-5; 7 nucleotides line up with TRBD2. The ends lost 8 bases at V and 5 bases at J; junction bases unmatched: 5. Germline V gene data show CDR1 as SGHTA and CDR2 as FQGNSA. The CDR3 is 12 amino acids. CDR3 sequence: CASSRAGETQYF. As DNA, the CDR3 is TGTGCCAGCTCCCGAGCGGGGGAGACCCAGTACTTC.

This chain connects TRBV10-1 to TRBJ2-3, with D possibly TRBD1 on 5 matching bases. Per germline, CDR1 WNHNN and CDR2 SYGVQD (reference sequence). The V and J ends lost 6 bases and 0 bases respectively, with 10 bases between them. CDR3 length: 14 residues. The CDR3 nucleotides read TGCGCCAGCAGGACAGACAGCAGCACAGATACGCAGTATTTT. Its translation: CASRTDSSTDTQYF.